Described below is a single T cell receptor (beta chain) sequence and its context. This clonotype was detected once. Its antigen remains unidentified. Base qualities are not at hand, and no much larger clone is one base apart. One read alone provides weak support. This entry belongs to a study of identical twins (dated by TCRdb to about 2016). At the level of the whole study: To test whether fetal clonotypes persist, the study used deep sequencing on TCR alpha and beta repertoires from monozygotic twins, unrelated adults of various ages, and cord blood. Replicate twin experiments were performed at different times using different library preparation protocols to rule out contamination.

Findings and caveats that apply to the study as a whole: Because the same donors could not be followed over many years, conclusions were based on cross-sectional statistical analysis. Excess twin sharing in beta out-of-frame sequences was weaker because fewer shared sequences lowered the signal-to-noise ratio. Abundant cord blood beta clonotypes had fewer insertions, young adult naive repertoires showed a similar but weaker trend, and memory repertoires showed no such trend. Compared with coincidental sharing between unrelated individuals, out-of-frame TCR alpha sequences shared between twins had an excess of sequences with low generation probability. Zero-insertion analyses could be partly confounded by invariant T cells such as MAIT and iNKT, though diverse VJ usage argued against such confounding for most clonotypes. In monozygotic twins, out-of-frame TCR alpha sharing was systematically underestimated by recombination models, although the models agreed with sharing between unrelated individuals.

The CDR3 numbers 14 residues from cysteine through phenylalanine. Only the CDR3 part of the read is kept: 42 bases, read in frame from the first base. The germline V gene (reference sequence) specifies SEHNR as CDR1 and FQNEAQ as CDR2. Trimming takes 1 base from V and 4 bases from J, and the germline ends sit 8 bases apart. Every donor was a healthy Caucasian. Three pairs of female monozygotic twins, all aged roughly 18 to 29 years, were included in the twin cohort. The RNA used for TCR libraries was isolated from peripheral blood mononuclear cells. The method behind the library was 5' RACE. Sequencing was carried out with an Illumina HiSeq 2000. Template switching added a universal primer binding site, and the final cDNA carried a unique molecular identifier that allowed TCR cDNA molecules to be counted accurately. Specific primers in the conserved constant-segment region were used to synthesize first-strand cDNA for the TCR alpha and beta chains. Each cDNA library was double barcoded, with a SMART-Mk sample barcode plus Illumina barcodes, to control for contamination. TruSeq adapter sequences, together with Illumina sample barcodes, were added in two successive PCR steps. The TCR alpha and beta cDNA libraries were sequenced on the Illumina HiSeq platform using custom primers. In the authors' own workflow: MiGEC processed the raw reads to extract unique molecular identifiers, while MiXCR was used to determine the CDR3 positions. Recombination models were inferred per individual with the repgenHMM and IGoR tools using an EM algorithm. Shared clonotype analysis was performed with the tcR package in R, normalizing sharing by the product of cloneset sizes. To study raw recombination without the effects of thymic and clonal selection, out-of-frame nonproductive sequences were analyzed. The public reads were reprocessed in TCRdb via fastp at Q25 and MiXCR, keeping in-frame beta chains. Rows matching on CDR3 protein sequence are summarized as one entry with the most common DNA and genes. The V and J calls reflect TCRdb's pipeline rather than the authors' work. The sample table records hundreds of thousands of distinct CDR3 sequences; 21% of these occur just once. Clones ranked in the top ten supply around 4.4% of the sample.

The same sample was also used in a study of T cells expressing NK-cell markers. As that second paper reports: TCR beta-chain repertoires were profiled in sorted CD3+CD56+NKG2C+, CD3+CD56+NKG2C- and CD3+CD56-NKG2C+ T-cell subsets from about 8 donors. Seven of the eight sequenced donors were HCMV-seropositive and one was HCMV-seronegative. To restrict sorting to alphabetaTCR-expressing T cells, an anti-gammadeltaTCR antibody was added in several experiments. In six donors, the dominant CD3+CD56+NKG2C+ clonotypes were among the top 10 CD8+ clonotypes and accounted for roughly 1.0-7.5% of CD8+ T cells. Those dominant clonotypes were again the most abundant among CD3+CD56-NKG2C+ cells in several donors, at roughly 28.3-65%. Whether the expanded NKG2C-expressing T cell clones were specific for HCMV antigens was left unclear. Randomly selected healthy volunteers, three men and five women, were used as the eight sequenced donors. HCMV-specific IgG was detected in serum with a commercial ELISA kit to determine HCMV serostatus. For six donors, bulk peripheral blood T-cell repertoires were additionally sequenced from unsorted PBMC. MIGEC was used to demultiplex reads and group reads by UMI, and MiTCR was used to assemble and quantify clonotypes. To remove erroneous sequences, TCR cDNA sequences were retained only when supported by two or more reads. Downstream repertoire analysis used the tcR package, and clonotypes were matched across fractions by CDR3 nucleotide sequence plus V segment. VDJmatch was used to annotate antigen specificity against VDJdb, with one amino acid substitution in CDR3 permitted.

Recombination connected TRBV7-9 to TRBJ2-1; TRBD1 could be the D gene, as 5 bases match. Sequenced material: PBMCs. The TCR sequence derives from a woman aged 18-29 years in good health. The sequence in DNA is TGTGCCAGCAGCTTAGTAAACAGGTACAATGAGCAGTTCTTC. It specifies CASSLVNRYNEQFF. With the portions outside the CDR3 filled from the reference TRBV7-9 and TRBJ2-1 genes, the complete variable region becomes DTGVSQNPRHKITKRGQNVTFRCDPISEHNRLYWYRQTLGQGPEFLTYFQNEAQLEKSRLLSDRFSAERPKGSFSTLEIQRTEQGDSAMYLCASSLVNRYNEQFFGPGTRLTVL.